A selection of T cell receptor beta chains follows, all from one sample in a study of Ad26.COV2.S vaccination and SARS-CoV-2 variants. Method: immunoSEQ multiplex PCR; TCRdb's copy keeps in-frame clones and lacks some. The sample records 440,000 or so clones, about nine tenths being singletons. The sequencing used peripheral blood, collected in a trial of Ad26.COV2.S vaccine versus placebo. Receptor source: a person between 18 and 60 years old who received the Ad26.COV2.S COVID-19 vaccine or a placebo. Each CDR3 is given with its conserved first and last residue. A D gene is named only where the DNA matches it firmly. Clone size is given for some rows only: seen once, a few or many times, or a class if the clone is expanded.

v_gene,d_gene,abundance,j_gene,CDR3nt,CDR3aa
TRBV7-2,NA,once,TRBJ1-1,TGTGCCAGCAGCTTACAGGGCCCCACTGAAGCTTTCTTT,CASSLQGPTEAFF
TRBV2,NA,NA,TRBJ1-6,TGTGCCAGCAGTGGAAAGGGGATATTTAATTCACCCCTCCACTTT,CASSGKGIFNSPLHF
TRBV18,NA,few,TRBJ1-1,TGTGCCAGCGGGAACACTGAAGCTTTCTTT,CASGNTEAFF
TRBV6-2/TRBV6-3,NA,NA,TRBJ1-1,TGTGCCAGCAGTCTCGGGGGGGCCAACACTGAAGCTTTCTTT,CASSLGGANTEAFF
TRBV30,NA,NA,TRBJ2-6,TGTGCCTGGAGTGTTACTAGATCCGGGGCCAACGTCCTGACTTTC,CAWSVTRSGANVLTF
TRBV27,NA,once,TRBJ2-1,TGTGCCAGCAGTTACGGGGTCTCCTACAATGAGCAGTTCTTC,CASSYGVSYNEQFF
TRBV6-5,NA,NA,TRBJ2-5,TGTGCCAGCAGCGACAGGTCCATGGGGACCCAGTACTTC,CASSDRSMGTQYF
TRBV24-1,TRBD2,NA,TRBJ2-3,TGTGCCACCAGTGATTTGATGGGCCTAGCGGGAAACACAGATACGCAGTATTTT,CATSDLMGLAGNTDTQYF
TRBV2,NA,NA,TRBJ2-7,TGTGCCAGCAGTAAGGACACTTACGAGCAGTACTTC,CASSKDTYEQYF
TRBV12-3/TRBV12-4,NA,NA,TRBJ1-2,TGTGCCAGCAGATTTACAGCTAACTATGGCTACACCTTC,CASRFTANYGYTF
TRBV27,NA,NA,TRBJ1-3,TGTGCCAGCAAATCCACTGGAAACACCATATATTTT,CASKSTGNTIYF
TRBV7-9,NA,NA,TRBJ2-6,TGTGCCAGCAGCTTAAGTCTGGGCGCTGGGGCCAACGTCCTGACTTTC,CASSLSLGAGANVLTF
TRBV7-9,NA,NA,TRBJ1-2,TGTGCCAGCAGCTTCATCCCCAGACAGAGTGAACCCTATGGCTACACCTTC,CASSFIPRQSEPYGYTF
TRBV3-1/TRBV3-2,NA,NA,TRBJ1-2,TGTGCCAGCAGCCAAGCCACAGGTAACTATGGCTACACCTTC,CASSQATGNYGYTF
TRBV11-3,TRBD1,NA,TRBJ2-1,TGTGCCAGCAGCCGGGACAGGGACGGTGAGCAGTTCTTC,CASSRDRDGEQFF
TRBV4-2,NA,NA,TRBJ1-1,TGTGCCAGCAGCCAAGGAGACAGACATAACACTGAAGCTTTCTTT,CASSQGDRHNTEAFF
TRBV7-9,NA,NA,TRBJ2-5,TGTGCCAGCAGCTTAGAAGGGAGTCGCGGGGAGACCCAGTACTTC,CASSLEGSRGETQYF
TRBV6-5,TRBD2,once,TRBJ2-1,TGTGCCAGCAGTTACGCGGCGGGAGGAGTTAATGAGCAGTTCTTC,CASSYAAGGVNEQFF
TRBV30,NA,NA,TRBJ2-7,TGTGCCTGGAACTCACCGCGGAACTACGAGCAGTACTTC,CAWNSPRNYEQYF
TRBV7-2,NA,NA,TRBJ1-6,TGTGCCAGCAGCTTAGGACAGGCCCATTCACCCCTCCACTTT,CASSLGQAHSPLHF
TRBV7-2,NA,NA,TRBJ2-7,TGTGCCAGCAGCTTCACCGGGACACCAGCATCCTACGAGCAGTACTTC,CASSFTGTPASYEQYF
TRBV18,TRBD1,once,TRBJ1-2,TGTGCCAGCTCACCGTCGGACAGGGGCTATGGTGGCTACACCTTC,CASSPSDRGYGGYTF
TRBV6-5,NA,NA,TRBJ1-1,TGTGCCAGCAAGCCGTGGGGGGGGAGTGAGACTGAAGCTTTCTTT,CASKPWGGSETEAFF
TRBV5-1,NA,NA,TRBJ1-2,TGCGCCAGCAGCAGGACAGTTTACTATGGCTACACCTTC,CASSRTVYYGYTF
TRBV28,TRBD1,NA,TRBJ1-2,TGTGCCAGCAGGTACAACAGGGGTATTGGCTACACCTTC,CASRYNRGIGYTF
TRBV27,NA,NA,TRBJ2-5,TGTGCCAGCAGTGACGGCCTAAGGACGGGGGAGACCCAGTACTTC,CASSDGLRTGETQYF
TRBV19,NA,NA,TRBJ2-4,TGTGCCAGTGAGGGTGGCAACATTCAGTACTTC,CASEGGNIQYF
TRBV28,TRBD1,NA,TRBJ2-2,TGTGCCAGCAGTTTATGGCAGGGGGCGAGGGCCGGGGGCTACACCGGGGAGCTGTTTTTT,CASSLWQGARAGGYTGELFF
TRBV3-1/TRBV3-2,TRBD2,NA,TRBJ2-2,TGTGCCAGCAGCCCCAATTCGGGACTAGCTATCCTCGGTGGGACCGGGGAGCTGTTTTTT,CASSPNSGLAILGGTGELFF
TRBV3-1/TRBV3-2,TRBD1,once,TRBJ2-4,TGTGCCAGCAGCCAGGGACAGACAAACATTCAGTACTTC,CASSQGQTNIQYF
TRBV18,TRBD2,NA,TRBJ2-1,TGTGCCAGCTCACTTAGGACTAGCGGGCGGAATGAGCAGTTCTTC,CASSLRTSGRNEQFF
TRBV18,NA,NA,TRBJ1-5,TGTGCCAGCTCTCCCAACTATAGCAATCAGCCCCAGCATTTT,CASSPNYSNQPQHF
TRBV5-1,NA,NA,TRBJ1-1,TGCGCCAGCAGCTTGGCTCGGACTCAAGGACGCAATGAAGCTTTCTTT,CASSLARTQGRNEAFF
TRBV11-3,NA,NA,TRBJ2-5,TGTGCCAGCAGCTTAGGCAGTGGTGACGTAGAGACCCAGTACTTC,CASSLGSGDVETQYF
TRBV29-1,TRBD2,NA,TRBJ2-7,TGCAGCGTTGAAGTTCTAGCGGGGGGCCTGTCCGTCTACGAGCAGTACTTC,CSVEVLAGGLSVYEQYF
TRBV30,TRBD2,NA,TRBJ2-5,TGTGCCTGGAGGCTAGCGGGGGCCCGAGAGACCCAGTACTTC,CAWRLAGARETQYF
TRBV19,NA,few,TRBJ1-1,TGTGCCAGTAGTGCTTTTATTGGGGGTGAGGCTGAAGCTTTCTTT,CASSAFIGGEAEAFF
TRBV3-1/TRBV3-2,NA,NA,TRBJ2-1,TGTGCCAGCAGCCAAGCGCCATCCGGTTACAATGAGCAGTTCTTC,CASSQAPSGYNEQFF
TRBV5-1,TRBD1,NA,TRBJ1-1,TGCGCCAGCAGCTTTCGGAAGGGGGCCCTGAACACTGAAGCTTTCTTT,CASSFRKGALNTEAFF
TRBV3-1/TRBV3-2,TRBD1,few,TRBJ1-1,TGTGCCAGCACCCTAGGGGGCTTTACTGAAGCTTTCTTT,CASTLGGFTEAFF
TRBV28,TRBD2,NA,TRBJ2-7,TGTGGAGCGGGAGTTGTGAATTACGAGCAGTACTTC,CGAGVVNYEQYF
TRBV19,NA,NA,TRBJ2-3,TGTGCCAGTAGTACGGCCCAGGGGAGCGGGGGCACAGATACGCAGTATTTT,CASSTAQGSGGTDTQYF
TRBV5-4,NA,NA,TRBJ2-1,TGTGCCAGCAGCTTTCGCGCAGCCAACAATGAGCAGTTCTTC,CASSFRAANNEQFF
TRBV5-1,TRBD2,NA,TRBJ2-1,TGCGCCAGCAGCCACGGGGGGGCAGGGCAGTTCTTC,CASSHGGAGQFF
TRBV7-2,NA,NA,TRBJ1-2,TGTGCCAGCAGCTTCGGCAGCAACTATGGCTACACCTTC,CASSFGSNYGYTF
TRBV7-9,NA,NA,TRBJ2-1,TGTGCCAGCAGCTCGGAGACAGAGGGAAACTACAATGAGCAGTTCTTC,CASSSETEGNYNEQFF
TRBV18,NA,NA,TRBJ1-1,TGTGCCAGCTCACCACAGGACAGCCCGAACACTGAAGCTTTCTTT,CASSPQDSPNTEAFF
TRBV19,TRBD2,NA,TRBJ2-3,TGTGCCAGTAGTGTCCCACTAGCGGGTAGCACAGATACGCAGTATTTT,CASSVPLAGSTDTQYF
TRBV5-1,NA,NA,TRBJ1-1,TGCGCCAGCAGGGCGGAACCCGGAGTGAACACTGAAGCTTTCTTT,CASRAEPGVNTEAFF
TRBV4-1,NA,NA,TRBJ1-1,TGCGCCAGCAGCCATCGGGGTTGGGGGACTGAAGCTTTCTTT,CASSHRGWGTEAFF
TRBV12-5,TRBD1,NA,TRBJ1-1,TGTGCTAGTGGTTTGGTGCGGACAGGGCATGGTATGAACACTGAAGCTTTCTTT,CASGLVRTGHGMNTEAFF
TRBV7-6,TRBD1,NA,TRBJ1-2,TGTGCCAGCAGCTTAGAAGGGACAGGGGACTATGGCTACACCTTC,CASSLEGTGDYGYTF
TRBV12-3/TRBV12-4,NA,NA,TRBJ2-3,TGTGCCAGCAGGGACTACTCAGATACGCAGTATTTT,CASRDYSDTQYF
TRBV7-9,TRBD1,NA,TRBJ1-5,TGTGCCAGCAGCCTCATGGGACAGGTGGATCAGCCCCAGCATTTT,CASSLMGQVDQPQHF
TRBV5-1,TRBD1,NA,TRBJ1-4,TGCGCCAGCAGCGTTGGGGATGGGACAGGGCTGTTTTTT,CASSVGDGTGLFF
TRBV24-1,TRBD1,NA,TRBJ2-1,TGTGCCACCAGTGACACACGACAGGGGAAGAATGAGCAGTTCTTC,CATSDTRQGKNEQFF
TRBV12-3/TRBV12-4,NA,NA,TRBJ2-3,TGTGCCAGCAGTTTACTGACCACAGATACGCAGTATTTT,CASSLLTTDTQYF
TRBV6-5,NA,NA,TRBJ1-6,TGTGCCAGCAGATTTGGCCCAAATTCACCCCTCCACTTT,CASRFGPNSPLHF
TRBV4-1,NA,NA,TRBJ1-5,TGCGCCAGCAGCCAGAATCTGTATCAGCCCCAGCATTTT,CASSQNLYQPQHF